What follows are 4 T cell receptor beta chains derived from one specimen sequenced in a study of T cells in Graves' hyperthyroidism and ophthalmopathy. Researchers took RNA transcripts and amplified the TCR beta CDR3 regions from them. First-round RT-PCR of the TCR CDR3 relied on the HTBI primer set. One entry per CDR3 protein, called by TCRdb with MiXCR from the multiplex PCR reads. The sample records some 650,000 distinct CDR3 sequences, 16% being singletons. Sequenced input: blood. These receptors were collected from a middle-aged woman with Graves' ophthalmopathy.

The sample holds many counts of this clonotype. CDR3 loop: CASSEGKYQETQYF. For the CDR3, the DNA is TGTGCCAGCAGTGAAGGGAAGTACCAAGAGACCCAGTACTTC. This sequence joins TRBV6-1 and TRBJ2-5; D is unresolved. The CDR3 runs 14 residues. Trimming left V 1 base short and J 0 bases short, with 6 bases between. Germline CDR1 MNHNS, CDR2 SASEGT.

This chain links TRBV7-9 with TRBJ2-5; 8 nucleotides align to TRBD1. CDR3 length: 17 residues. With V trimmed by 8 bases and J by 5 bases, 19 bases remained unmatched. The germline V gene has CDR1 SEHNR and CDR2 FQNEAQ (reference sequence). The DNA of the CDR3 is TGTGCCAGCCCTCCAAGGGACGCACAGGGGGTTTGGGAGACCCAGTACTTC. Residues: CASPPRDAQGVWETQYF. Based on the CDR3 plus reference TRBV7-9 and TRBJ2-5, the full variable domain is DTGVSQNPRHKITKRGQNVTFRCDPISEHNRLYWYRQTLGQGPEFLTYFQNEAQLEKSRLLSDRFSAERPKGSFSTLEIQRTEQGDSAMYLCASPPRDAQGVWETQYFGPGTRLLVL.

In its sample, this clonotype was seen many times. The chain is built from TRBV2 and TRBJ2-7, with D perhaps matching TRBD1 (6 bases). The V end lost 2 bases, the J end lost 2 bases, and 13 bases lay between the germline ends. The CDR3 loop spans 15 amino acids. Germline values: CDR1 SNHLY, CDR2 FYNNEI. The CDR3 sequence is CASSEPDRPAYEQYF. The CDR3 nucleotides read TGTGCCAGCAGTGAACCTGACAGGCCTGCCTACGAGCAGTACTTC. Together with reference TRBV2 and TRBJ2-7, the CDR3 gives the full variable domain: EPEVTQTPSHQVTQMGQEVILRCVPISNHLYFYWYRQILGQKVEFLVSFYNNEISEKSEIFDDQFSVERPDGSNFTLKIRSTKLEDSAMYFCASSEPDRPAYEQYFGPGTRLTVT.

This clonotype has a count of ten or more. The chain links TRBV7-9 to TRBJ1-4; 8 bases align to TRBD1. Germline V gives CDR1 SEHNR, CDR2 FQNEAQ (reference sequence). Losses at the gene ends were 4 bases for V and 8 bases for J; bases not matched to a gene: 9. The CDR3 has 15 residues. CDR3 in amino acids: CASSSSGDRTEKLFF. In DNA, the CDR3 is TGTGCCAGCAGCTCATCGGGGGACAGGACAGAAAAACTGTTTTTT.